These 15 T cell receptor beta chains share one sample of origin, sequenced in a study of blood T cell repertoires in COVID-19. Method: immunoSEQ multiplex PCR; TCRdb's copy keeps in-frame clones and lacks some. The table records 300,000 to 450,000 clones, 85% of them present only once. The specimen was peripheral blood. Every receptor here comes from a woman under 30 with acute or convalescent COVID-19.

This chain links TRBV5-4 with TRBJ2-3, with TRBD2 identical over 11 bases. The germline gives CDR1 SGHNT, CDR2 YYREEE (reference sequence). CDR3 length equals 17 residues. The ends lost 1 base at V and 0 bases at J; junction bases unmatched: 4. For the CDR3, the DNA is TGTGCCAGCAGCTTGCTTAGCGGGGGGGGTAGCACAGATACGCAGTATTTT. Translation: CASSLLSGGGSTDTQYF.

The V and J genes are TRBV9 and TRBJ1-3; D is possibly TRBD1 (6 bases). CDR1 SGDLS and CDR2 YYNGEE come from the germline V gene. Trimming cost V 0 bases and J 4 bases, with 11 bases left between them. This CDR3 is built from 15 residues. CDR3: CASSVAGAYGNTIYF. In nucleotides, the CDR3 is TGTGCCAGCAGCGTAGCAGGGGCGTACGGAAACACCATATATTTT.

The V call is TRBV30, the J call TRBJ1-2; D remains ambiguous. The CDR3 is made up of 14 amino acids. CDR1 GTSNPN and CDR2 SVGIG come from the germline V gene (reference sequence). The V end was cut by 1 base, the J end by 0 bases, with 9 bases between. CDR3 in DNA: TGTGCCTGGAGTGCGAGGGAGACTAACTATGGCTACACCTTC. It encodes CAWSARETNYGYTF.

Concerning this clone itself: The same CDR3 arises from other DNA sequences in this sample as well. The gene calls are TRBV6-5 and TRBJ1-2; the match to TRBD1 covers 8 bases. The trim removed 6 bases at V and 5 bases at J, leaving 8 bases unmatched. Germline V gene sequence: CDR1 MNHEY, CDR2 SVGAGI. The CDR3 spans 14 residues. The CDR3 sequence: CASSPGQGPYGYTF. The CDR3 DNA sequence: TGTGCCAGCAGCCCCGGACAGGGCCCTTATGGCTACACCTTC.

The V call is TRBV18, the J call TRBJ1-2; no reliable D call. Germline CDR1 reads KGHSH; CDR2 reads LQKENI. Trimming took 5 bases from V and 0 from J, leaving 7 bases between them. The CDR3 is 13 amino acids. For the CDR3, the DNA is TGTGCCAGCTCAACACTAGCTAACTATGGCTACACCTTC. Translation gives CASSTLANYGYTF.

V and J are TRBV10-2 and TRBJ1-1; D is perhaps TRBD1 (5 bases). CDR1 is WSHSY and CDR2 is SAAADI in the germline V gene. This CDR3 has 14 residues. V dropped 0 bases and J dropped 4 bases, with 9 bases sitting between them. Here the CDR3 reads CASSESRTPTEAFF. CDR3 DNA sequence: TGCGCCAGCAGTGAGTCGAGGACACCCACTGAAGCTTTCTTT.

This clone has a single count. The gene calls are TRBV2 and TRBJ1-2; TRBD1 matches 7 bases. This CDR3 has 16 residues. Germline lookup yields CDR1 SNHLY and CDR2 FYNNEI. Unmatched junction bases numbered 15, after V lost 7 bases and J lost 4 bases. The DNA for the CDR3 is TGTGCCAGCATTCGAGAGGGTTCGCAGGGGGGCTATGGCTACACCTTC. Translation gives CASIREGSQGGYGYTF.

The CDR3 loop is CASTGGQNTEAFF. CDR3 bases: TGTGCCTCAACAGGGGGCCAGAACACTGAAGCTTTCTTT. The chain joins TRBV6-5 to TRBJ1-1; 9 nucleotides align to TRBD1. CDR1 and CDR2 (germline): MNHEY, SVGAGI. This CDR3 has 13 amino acids. The junction had 5 bases not matched to a gene; V was cut back by 11 bases and J by 1 base.

The table lists this clone with a few counts. This chain links TRBV6-2 or TRBV6-3 with TRBJ2-7, with 9 bases identical to TRBD1. J lost 1 base, V lost 5 bases, and 12 bases had no gene match. This CDR3 comprises 17 residues. CDR1 and CDR2 (germline): MNHEY, SVGEGT. This chain's CDR3 is CASSEGDRDNLSYEQYF. The CDR3 nucleotides are TGTGCCAGCAGTGAGGGGGACAGGGACAACCTTTCCTACGAGCAGTACTTC.

This rearrangement joins TRBV5-4 to TRBJ2-2; D gene uncertain. Trimming shortened V by 4 bases and J by 3 bases, and 4 bases separated the two germline ends. Germline CDR1 SGHNT, CDR2 YYREEE (reference sequence). CDR3 length: 12 amino acids. As DNA, the CDR3 is TGTGCCAGCAGCATCGACACCGGGGAGCTGTTTTTT. The encoded protein is CASSIDTGELFF. Supplemented by reference TRBV5-4 and TRBJ2-2, the full variable domain reads ETGVTQSPTHLIKTRGQQVTLRCSSQSGHNTVSWYQQALGQGPQFIFQYYREEENGRGNFPPRFSGLQFPNYSSELNVNALELDDSALYLCASSIDTGELFFGEGSRLTVL.

The CDR3 here is CASNRGQGYEQYF. CDR3 DNA: TGTGCCAGCAATCGGGGACAGGGCTACGAGCAGTACTTC. The gene calls are TRBV6-5 and TRBJ2-7; 9 nucleotides agree with TRBD1. Per germline, CDR1 MNHEY and CDR2 SVGAGI. CDR3 length: 13 amino acids. V gave up 7 bases and J gave up 3 bases; unmatched junction bases: 4.

This chain links TRBV7-6 with TRBJ2-3, with D unclear. This CDR3 has 15 amino acids. V was pared by 3 bases and J by 4 bases, with 14 bases between. Germline lookup yields CDR1 SGHVS and CDR2 FNYEAQ. This chain's CDR3 is CASSLSPSVADTQYF. Written as DNA, the CDR3 is TGTGCCAGCAGCTTGTCTCCGAGTGTGGCAGATACGCAGTATTTT. The variable domain in full, with the rest retrieved from reference TRBV7-6 and TRBJ2-3, is GAGVSQSPRYKVTKRGQDVALRCDPISGHVSLYWYRQALGQGPEFLTYFNYEAQQDKSGLPNDRFSAERPEGSISTLTIQRTEQRDSAMYRCASSLSPSVADTQYFGPGTRLTVL.

The sample holds a few counts of this clone. The chain joins TRBV6-5 to TRBJ1-1, with D possibly TRBD1 on 6 matching bases. V gave up 8 bases and J gave up 1 base, with 11 bases separating them. The germline V gene encodes CDR1 MNHEY and CDR2 SVGAGI. This CDR3 comprises 13 residues. The CDR3 here is CASQDRPNTEAFF. CDR3 nucleotides: TGTGCCAGCCAGGACAGACCGAACACTGAAGCTTTCTTT.

The chain is built from TRBV5-1 and TRBJ1-1; D is ambiguous. The V gene lost 9 bases and the J gene lost 12 bases, with 18 bases spanning the gap. This CDR3 comprises 11 residues. The germline V gene encodes CDR1 SGHRS and CDR2 YFSETQ. CDR3 in amino acids: CATLFGGRTFF. The CDR3 DNA is TGCGCCACCCTATTCGGAGGGAGGACTTTCTTT.

The genes are TRBV2 and TRBJ2-4, with a weak D call TRBD1 (6 bases). V lost 3 bases to trimming and J lost 4 bases, with 10 bases between them. The length of the CDR3 is 14 residues. Germline CDR1 reads SNHLY; CDR2 reads FYNNEI. The CDR3 loop reads CASSDYQGKNIQYF. CDR3 DNA sequence: TGTGCCAGCAGTGATTATCAGGGGAAAAACATTCAGTACTTC.